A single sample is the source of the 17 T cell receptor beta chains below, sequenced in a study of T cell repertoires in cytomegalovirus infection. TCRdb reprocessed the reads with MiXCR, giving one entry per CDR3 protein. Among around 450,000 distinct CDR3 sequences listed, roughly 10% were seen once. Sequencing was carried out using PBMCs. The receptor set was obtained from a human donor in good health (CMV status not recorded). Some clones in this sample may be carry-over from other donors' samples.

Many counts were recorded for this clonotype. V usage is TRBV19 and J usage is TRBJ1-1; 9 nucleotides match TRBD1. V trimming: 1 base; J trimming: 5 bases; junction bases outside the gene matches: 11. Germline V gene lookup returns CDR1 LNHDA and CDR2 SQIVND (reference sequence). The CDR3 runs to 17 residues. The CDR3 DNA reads TGTGCCAGTAGTATAGCCCCTTTCGGACAGGGGTTGACTGAAGCTTTCTTT. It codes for CASSIAPFGQGLTEAFF.

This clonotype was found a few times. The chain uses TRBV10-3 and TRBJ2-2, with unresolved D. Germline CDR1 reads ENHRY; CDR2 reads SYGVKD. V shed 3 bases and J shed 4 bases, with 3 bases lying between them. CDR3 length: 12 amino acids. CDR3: CAISDSTGELFF. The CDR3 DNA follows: TGTGCCATCAGTGATTCCACCGGGGAGCTGTTTTTT.

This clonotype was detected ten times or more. The CDR3 sequence: CASSELGATGELFF. In nucleotides, the CDR3 is TGTGCCAGCAGTGAATTGGGGGCCACCGGGGAGCTGTTTTTT. V usage is TRBV2 and J usage is TRBJ2-2, with TRBD1 as a possible D gene (6 bases). The V gene lost 2 bases and the J gene lost 4 bases, with 8 bases spanning the gap. Germline V gene data show CDR1 as SNHLY and CDR2 as FYNNEI. The CDR3 contains 14 residues.

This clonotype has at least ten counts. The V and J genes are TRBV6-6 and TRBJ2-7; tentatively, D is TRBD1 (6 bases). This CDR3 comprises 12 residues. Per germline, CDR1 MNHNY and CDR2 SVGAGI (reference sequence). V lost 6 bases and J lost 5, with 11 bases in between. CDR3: CASSLPGDEQYF. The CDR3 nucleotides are TGTGCCAGCAGCCTACCAGGGGACGAGCAGTACTTC.

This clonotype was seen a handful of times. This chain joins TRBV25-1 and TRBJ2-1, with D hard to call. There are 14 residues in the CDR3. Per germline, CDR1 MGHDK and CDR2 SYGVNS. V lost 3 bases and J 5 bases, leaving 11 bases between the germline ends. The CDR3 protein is CASSDSNRNNEQFF. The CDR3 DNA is TGTGCCAGCAGTGATTCGAACAGAAACAATGAGCAGTTCTTC.

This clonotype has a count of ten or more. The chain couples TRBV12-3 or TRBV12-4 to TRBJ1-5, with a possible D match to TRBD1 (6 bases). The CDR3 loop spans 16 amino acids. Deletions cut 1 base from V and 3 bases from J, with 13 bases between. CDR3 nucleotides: TGTGCCAGCAGTTTAGACGTGGGGGGGCCCAATCAGCCCCAGCATTTT. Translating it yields CASSLDVGGPNQPQHF.

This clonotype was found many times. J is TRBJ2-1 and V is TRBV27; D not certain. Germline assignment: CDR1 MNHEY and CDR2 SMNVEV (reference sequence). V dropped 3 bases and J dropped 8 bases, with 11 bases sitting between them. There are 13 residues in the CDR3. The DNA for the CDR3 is TGTGCCAGCAGTTTGGTCGGGCGAGATGAGCAGTTCTTC. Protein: CASSLVGRDEQFF.

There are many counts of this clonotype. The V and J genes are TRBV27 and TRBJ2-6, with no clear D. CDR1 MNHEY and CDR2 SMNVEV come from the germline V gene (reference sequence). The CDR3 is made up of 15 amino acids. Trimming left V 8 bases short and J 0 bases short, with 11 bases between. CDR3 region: CASSTFYSGANVLTF. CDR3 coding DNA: TGTGCCAGCTCTACCTTTTACTCTGGGGCCAACGTCCTGACTTTC.

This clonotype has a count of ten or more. CDR3 nucleotide sequence: TGTGCCAGCAGCTTAGTAACTCCTTCGAACACCGGGGAGCTGTTTTTT. This encodes CASSLVTPSNTGELFF. The V gene is TRBV11-2, the J gene TRBJ2-2, with no clear D. CDR3 size: 16 residues. V lost 1 base to trimming and J lost 0 bases, with 9 bases between them. Germline assignment: CDR1 SGHAT and CDR2 FQNNGV.

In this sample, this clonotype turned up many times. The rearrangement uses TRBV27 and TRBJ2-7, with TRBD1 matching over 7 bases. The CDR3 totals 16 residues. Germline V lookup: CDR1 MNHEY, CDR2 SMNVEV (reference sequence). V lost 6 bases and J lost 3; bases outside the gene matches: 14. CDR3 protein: CASSQKPGTVNYEQYF. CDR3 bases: TGTGCCAGCAGCCAGAAACCAGGGACAGTAAACTACGAGCAGTACTTC.

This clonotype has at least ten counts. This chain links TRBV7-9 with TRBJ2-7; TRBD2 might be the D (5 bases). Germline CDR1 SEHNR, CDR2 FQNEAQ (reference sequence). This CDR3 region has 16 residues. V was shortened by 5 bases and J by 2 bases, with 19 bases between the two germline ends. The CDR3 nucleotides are TGTGCCAGCAGCATAACGGACTCAAGCTCCCCCTACGAGCAGTACTTC. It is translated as CASSITDSSSPYEQYF.

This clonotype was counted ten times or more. The chain's CDR3 is CASSSRGDITGELFF. The CDR3, as DNA: TGTGCCAGCAGCTCCAGAGGGGATATCACCGGGGAGCTGTTTTTT. This chain links TRBV13 with TRBJ2-2; perhaps D is TRBD1 or TRBD2 (5 bases each). Germline CDR1 and CDR2: PRHDT and FYEKMQ (reference sequence). Between the trimmed V and J ends, which lost 4 bases and 4 bases, there was a span of 13 bases. The CDR3 consists of 15 residues.

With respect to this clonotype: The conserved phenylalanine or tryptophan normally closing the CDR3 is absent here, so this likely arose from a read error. CDR3 in amino acids: CASSEQALNYGYTC. Here the CDR3 DNA reads TGTGCCAGCAGTGAACAGGCTCTTAACTATGGCTACACCTGC. This chain links TRBV2 with TRBJ1-2, with D hard to call. CDR3 length equals 14 residues. V was cut by 2 bases and J by 1 base, with 8 bases left in between. CDR1 and CDR2 (germline): SNHLY, FYNNEI.

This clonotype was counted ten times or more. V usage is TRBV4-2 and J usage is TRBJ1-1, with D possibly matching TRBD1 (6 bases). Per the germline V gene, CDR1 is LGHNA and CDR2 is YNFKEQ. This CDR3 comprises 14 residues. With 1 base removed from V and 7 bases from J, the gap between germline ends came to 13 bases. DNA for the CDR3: TGTGCCAGCAGCCAAGGGACAGATAGCGGTGAAGCTTTCTTT. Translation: CASSQGTDSGEAFF.

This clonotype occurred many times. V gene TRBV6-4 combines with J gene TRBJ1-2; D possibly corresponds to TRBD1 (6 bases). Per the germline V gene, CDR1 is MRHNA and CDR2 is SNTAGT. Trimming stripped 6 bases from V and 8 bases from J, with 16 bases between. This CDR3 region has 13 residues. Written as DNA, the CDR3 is TGTGCCAGCAGGCGGGACACAACCCGCGGCTACACCTTC. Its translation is CASRRDTTRGYTF.

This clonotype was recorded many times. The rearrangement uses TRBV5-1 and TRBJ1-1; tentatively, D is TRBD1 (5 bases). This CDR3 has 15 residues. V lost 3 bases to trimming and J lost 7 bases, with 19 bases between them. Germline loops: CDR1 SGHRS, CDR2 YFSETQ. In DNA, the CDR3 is TGCGCCAGCAGCTGGGGCTCCACTGCCGGCAGTGAAGCTTTCTTT. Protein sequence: CASSWGSTAGSEAFF.

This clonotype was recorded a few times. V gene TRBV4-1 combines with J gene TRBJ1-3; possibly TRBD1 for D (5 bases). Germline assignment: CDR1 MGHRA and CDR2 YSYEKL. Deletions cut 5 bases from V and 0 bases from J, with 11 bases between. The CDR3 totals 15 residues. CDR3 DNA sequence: TGCGCCAGCAGCGAAGCAGGGTTCTCTGGAAACACCATATATTTT. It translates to CASSEAGFSGNTIYF.